These 14 T cell receptor beta chains were all obtained from the same sample, sequenced in a study of blood T cell repertoires in COVID-19. The table came from immunoSEQ multiplex PCR; TCRdb's copy has only in-frame clones and leaves some out. The repertoire holds about 150,000 clones, about 86% seen once, with about 7.7% in the top ten. Sequenced material: PBMCs or T cells enriched from blood (not recorded which). The receptor source for this set is a man aged 50 to 60 who had recovered from COVID-19.

There are a few counts of this clone. The J gene is TRBJ1-2, the V gene TRBV5-1; 8 bases map to TRBD1. V lost 4 bases, J lost 3 bases, and 5 bases stayed unmatched. CDR1 and CDR2 from the germline V gene are SGHRS and YFSETQ. The CDR3 is 14 amino acids. The CDR3 protein is CASSALQGDYGYTF. DNA of the CDR3: TGCGCCAGCAGCGCACTACAGGGGGACTATGGCTACACCTTC.

The chain recombines TRBV2 with TRBJ2-1, with 13 bases lining up with TRBD2. Germline V gives CDR1 SNHLY, CDR2 FYNNEI. Unmatched junction bases numbered 5, after V lost 6 bases and J lost 3 bases. This CDR3 spans 16 amino acids. The CDR3 is CASRGLAGNRYNEQFF. The CDR3 coding sequence is TGTGCCAGCAGGGGACTAGCGGGGAACCGCTACAATGAGCAGTTCTTC. The whole variable domain, remainder taken from reference TRBV2 and TRBJ2-1, is EPEVTQTPSHQVTQMGQEVILRCVPISNHLYFYWYRQILGQKVEFLVSFYNNEISEKSEIFDDQFSVERPDGSNFTLKIRSTKLEDSAMYFCASRGLAGNRYNEQFFGPGTRLTVL.

The J gene is TRBJ1-3, the V gene TRBV18; possibly TRBD1 for D (5 bases). The germline gives CDR1 KGHSH, CDR2 LQKENI. With 1 base removed from V and 1 base from J, the gap between germline ends came to 11 bases. The CDR3 runs 16 residues. CDR3 sequence reads: CASSPQWGSSGNTIYF. The DNA of the CDR3 is TGTGCCAGCTCACCACAGTGGGGCTCGTCTGGAAACACCATATATTTT. The variable domain in full, with the rest retrieved from reference TRBV18 and TRBJ1-3, is NAGVMQNPRHLVRRRGQEARLRCSPMKGHSHVYWYRQLPEEGLKFMVYLQKENIIDESGMPKERFSAEFPKEGPSILRIQQVVRGDSAAYFCASSPQWGSSGNTIYFGEGSWLTVV.

The chain uses TRBV11-2 and TRBJ2-1; 7 bases match TRBD2. V lost 0 bases, J lost 4 bases, and 6 bases stayed unmatched. CDR1 and CDR2 from the germline V gene are SGHAT and FQNNGV. The CDR3 is made up of 16 amino acids. CDR3 DNA sequence: TGTGCCAGCAGCTTAGAGAGGACTAGACCTTACAATGAGCAGTTCTTC. It translates to CASSLERTRPYNEQFF.

This chain connects TRBV5-1 to TRBJ2-3; 12 bases map to TRBD2. Germline V CDR1 and CDR2: SGHRS, YFSETQ. CDR3 length equals 15 residues. The V segment lost 3 bases and the J segment 4 bases; nucleotides outside the gene matches: 3. The CDR3 bases are TGCGCCAGCAGCTCCCGGACTAGCGGGGCAGATACGCAGTATTTT. Encoded protein: CASSSRTSGADTQYF.

This chain uses TRBV29-1 with TRBJ1-1, with D unclear. The CDR3 totals 13 residues. The germline V gene has CDR1 SQVTM and CDR2 ANQGSEA. The germline V and J ends were trimmed by 3 bases and 0 bases, with 8 bases remaining between them. CDR3 region: CSVDDGLNTEAFF. The CDR3 DNA reads TGCAGCGTTGATGACGGGTTGAACACTGAAGCTTTCTTT.

This chain connects TRBV4-2 to TRBJ1-6; D is unclear. The CDR3 runs to 17 residues. Germline V lookup: CDR1 LGHNA, CDR2 YNFKEQ. V was shortened by 0 bases and J by 0 bases, with 9 bases between the two germline ends. The CDR3 protein is CASSQDGGSSYNSPLHF. The CDR3 DNA reads TGTGCCAGCAGCCAAGATGGCGGGAGCTCCTATAATTCACCCCTCCACTTT.

The V and J genes are TRBV27 and TRBJ2-7, with D perhaps TRBD2 (6 bases). Trimming took 2 bases from V and 0 from J, leaving 11 bases between them. Germline V gives CDR1 MNHEY, CDR2 SMNVEV (reference sequence). The CDR3 totals 15 residues. The CDR3 sequence: CASSLVAVPSYEQYF. The CDR3 bases are TGTGCCAGCAGTTTAGTAGCGGTACCCTCCTACGAGCAGTACTTC.

This clone appeared a single time. The rearrangement joins TRBV12-3 or TRBV12-4 to TRBJ1-1; D is unresolved. CDR3 length: 12 amino acids. The V end was cut by 3 bases, the J end by 1 base, with 3 bases between. The CDR3 region is CASSLANTEAFF. The CDR3 coding sequence is TGTGCCAGCAGTTTGGCGAACACTGAAGCTTTCTTT.

This chain uses TRBV27 with TRBJ2-1, with 10 bases identical to TRBD1. J gave up 8 bases and V 8 bases, and 3 bases lay outside the gene matches. CDR1 MNHEY and CDR2 SMNVEV come from the germline V gene (reference sequence). CDR3 length equals 12 residues. As DNA, the CDR3 is TGTGCCAGCCGGGACAGGGGCGATGAGCAGTTCTTC. It encodes CASRDRGDEQFF.

The V and J genes are TRBV4-3 and TRBJ1-1; 7 bases fit TRBD1. The CDR3 consists of 15 residues. V shed 0 bases, J shed 5 bases, and the junction held 6 bases outside the gene matches. Germline CDR1 is LGHNA and CDR2 is YSLEER. This CDR3 reads CASSQENQGVTEAFF. The CDR3 DNA follows: TGCGCCAGCAGCCAAGAGAATCAGGGGGTTACTGAAGCTTTCTTT.

The CDR3 DNA follows: TGTGCCAGAAAGACAGGCTCCAATTCACCCCTCCACTTT. Amino acid sequence: CARKTGSNSPLHF. The chain employs TRBV2 and TRBJ1-6, with D tentatively TRBD1 (6 bases). The V and J ends lost 9 bases and 7 bases respectively, with 13 bases between them. Germline CDR1 is SNHLY and CDR2 is FYNNEI. The CDR3 has 13 residues.

J is TRBJ1-4 and V is TRBV4-3; a weak D match, TRBD1 (6 bases). CDR3 size: 17 residues. Germline V CDR1 and CDR2: LGHNA, YSLEER. Trimming left V 3 bases short and J 0 bases short, with 14 bases between. This CDR3 is CASSQGARGSTNEKLFF. The CDR3 DNA reads TGCGCCAGCAGCCAGGGGGCGCGAGGTTCAACTAATGAAAAACTGTTTTTT.

The V gene is TRBV10-3, the J gene TRBJ2-7; 9 nucleotides match TRBD1. The CDR3 length is 16 residues. Germline CDR1 is ENHRY and CDR2 is SYGVKD. V trimming: 4 bases; J trimming: 2 bases; junction bases outside the gene matches: 9. For the CDR3, the DNA is TGTGCCATCAGTGCAGCTATGGGACAGGGTCCCTACGAGCAGTACTTC. Residues: CAISAAMGQGPYEQYF.